A single sample is the source of the 22 T cell receptor beta chains below, sequenced in a study of blood T cell repertoires in COVID-19. TCRdb keeps only in-frame clones here, not all; method: immunoSEQ multiplex PCR. The table records roughly 37,000 clones, 85% of them present only once. Sequences were obtained from peripheral blood. The origin of the receptors is a human donor in a cohort sampled during active COVID-19.

The chain is built from TRBV6-8 and TRBJ2-1; TRBD1 might be the D (5 bases). This CDR3 has 12 amino acids. V lost 6 bases, J lost 7 bases, and 10 bases lay in between. Germline V gives CDR1 MNHGY, CDR2 SAAAGT. The CDR3 sequence is CASRPQGNEQFF. The CDR3 DNA reads as TGTGCCAGCAGACCTCAGGGTAATGAGCAGTTCTTC.

The genes are TRBV7-9 and TRBJ1-4; 10 bases align to TRBD1. The CDR3 contains 15 residues. V lost 4 bases to trimming and J lost 7 bases; unmatched junction nucleotides: 6. The germline CDR1 and CDR2 sequences are SEHNR and FQNEAQ (reference sequence). Here the CDR3 reads CASSYDRGQAEKLFF. The CDR3 DNA sequence: TGTGCCAGCAGCTACGACAGGGGGCAGGCTGAAAAACTGTTTTTT.

This clone showed up just once. The gene calls are TRBV7-6 and TRBJ1-4, with D unclear. V was shortened by 1 base and J by 5 bases, with 11 bases between the two germline ends. The CDR3 is 15 amino acids. Germline V lookup: CDR1 SGHVS, CDR2 FNYEAQ. CDR3: CASSLVSSPNEKLFF. The CDR3 nucleotides are TGTGCCAGCAGCTTAGTGTCGAGCCCAAATGAAAAACTGTTTTTT.

The chain links TRBV7-9 to TRBJ2-6; D not resolved. Germline assignment: CDR1 SEHNR and CDR2 FQNEAQ (reference sequence). The CDR3 is made up of 15 amino acids. Between the trimmed V and J ends, which lost 2 bases and 3 bases, there was a span of 8 bases. Written as DNA, the CDR3 is TGTGCCAGCAGCTTACCAACAAGTGGGGCCAACGTCCTGACTTTC. It codes for CASSLPTSGANVLTF.

The V call is TRBV5-1, the J call TRBJ1-1; possible D gene TRBD1, 5 bases. This CDR3 is built from 13 residues. Germline assignment: CDR1 SGHRS and CDR2 YFSETQ. Trimming removed 4 bases at V and 3 bases at J, with 10 bases between. For the CDR3, the DNA is TGCGCCAGCAGCACAGGTGGGGACACTGAAGCTTTCTTT. Amino acids: CASSTGGDTEAFF.

This rearrangement joins TRBV27 to TRBJ1-2; D might be TRBD1 (5 bases). CDR1 and CDR2 from the germline V gene are MNHEY and SMNVEV (reference sequence). Between the trimmed V and J ends, which lost 4 bases and 7 bases, there was a span of 13 bases. CDR3 size: 13 residues. The CDR3 loop reads CASSYGGAGGYTF. The DNA for the CDR3 is TGTGCCAGCAGTTACGGAGGGGCGGGTGGCTACACCTTC.

A single count supports this clone. The chain joins TRBV5-4 to TRBJ2-2; possibly TRBD1 for D (6 bases). The germline V gene has CDR1 SGHNT and CDR2 YYREEE (reference sequence). The CDR3 is 13 residues long. V dropped 0 bases and J dropped 6 bases, with 6 bases sitting between them. CDR3 DNA sequence: TGTGCCAGCAGCTTGGAGGGGGCCGGGGAGCTGTTTTTT. It yields the protein CASSLEGAGELFF. The full variable domain, in which reference TRBV5-4 and TRBJ2-2 provide the parts outside the CDR3, is ETGVTQSPTHLIKTRGQQVTLRCSSQSGHNTVSWYQQALGQGPQFIFQYYREEENGRGNFPPRFSGLQFPNYSSELNVNALELDDSALYLCASSLEGAGELFFGEGSRLTVL.

The chain joins TRBV2 to TRBJ2-5, with a weak D call TRBD2 (6 bases). V was pared by 8 bases and J by 2 bases, with 9 bases between. This CDR3 spans 12 amino acids. CDR1 is SNHLY and CDR2 is FYNNEI in the germline V gene. In DNA, the CDR3 is TGTGCCAGCGGGACTTTGCAAGAGACCCAGTACTTC. Amino acids: CASGTLQETQYF.

V and J are TRBV5-1 and TRBJ2-1, with D possibly being TRBD2 (7 bases). The V end lost 0 bases, the J end lost 8 bases, and 15 bases lay between the germline ends. The CDR3 is made up of 15 amino acids. The germline CDR1 and CDR2 sequences are SGHRS and YFSETQ. CDR3 residues: CASSLAGGDIDEQFF. The CDR3 nucleotides read TGCGCCAGCAGCTTGGCGGGGGGCGATATCGATGAGCAGTTCTTC. The whole variable domain, remainder taken from reference TRBV5-1 and TRBJ2-1, is KAGVTQTPRYLIKTRGQQVTLSCSPISGHRSVSWYQQTPGQGLQFLFEYFSETQRNKGNFPGRFSGRQFSNSRSEMNVSTLELGDSALYLCASSLAGGDIDEQFFGPGTRLTVL.

This chain connects TRBV4-3 to TRBJ1-4, with 8 bases identical to TRBD1. This CDR3 is 16 amino acids long. Germline CDR1 and CDR2: LGHNA and YSLEER. V gave up 0 bases and J gave up 8 bases; unmatched junction bases: 8. CDR3 nucleotides: TGCGCCAGCAGCCAAGATATGCAGGGGGCAGGGGAAAAACTGTTTTTT. This sequence encodes CASSQDMQGAGEKLFF.

The V gene is TRBV13, the J gene TRBJ1-1; 7 nucleotides line up with TRBD1. V was clipped by 5 bases and J by 6 bases; unmatched bases: 9. From germline, CDR1 is PRHDT and CDR2 FYEKMQ (reference sequence). CDR3 length: 14 residues. CDR3 bases: TGTGCCAGCAGCCCGACAGGGCCTTACTCTGAAGCTTTCTTT. Its translation: CASSPTGPYSEAFF.

J is TRBJ2-1 and V is TRBV7-2; TRBD2 matches 7 bases. Germline loops: CDR1 SGHTA, CDR2 FQGNSA. This CDR3 is 15 amino acids long. V lost 6 bases and J lost 3; bases outside the gene matches: 8. The chain's CDR3 is CASSWLAADYNEQFF. As DNA, the CDR3 is TGTGCCAGCAGTTGGCTAGCGGCGGACTACAATGAGCAGTTCTTC.

CDR3 amino acids: CASSARLGTDTQYF. CDR3 nucleotides: TGTGCCAGCAGTGCCAGACTGGGCACAGATACGCAGTATTTT. The chain links TRBV27 to TRBJ2-3; D not resolved. Deletions cut 5 bases from V and 1 base from J, with 10 bases between. Germline CDR1 is MNHEY and CDR2 is SMNVEV (reference sequence). The CDR3 length is 14 residues.

V usage is TRBV7-2 and J usage is TRBJ2-1; TRBD2 matches at 10 bases. Germline assignment: CDR1 SGHTA and CDR2 FQGNSA. Losses at the gene ends were 4 bases for V and 10 bases for J; bases not matched to a gene: 10. The CDR3 runs to 15 residues. CDR3 sequence: CASSSFGLAVDEQFF. CDR3 nucleotides: TGTGCCAGCAGCTCGTTTGGACTAGCGGTGGACGAGCAGTTCTTC.

Written as DNA, the CDR3 is TGTGCCAGCAGCCCAAGGACCGGACAGGAGGCCGGGGAGCTGTTTTTT. As protein: CASSPRTGQEAGELFF. The genes are TRBV3-1 (or the pseudogene TRBV3-2) and TRBJ2-2; 7 bases fit TRBD1. The length of the CDR3 is 16 residues. V was pared by 4 bases and J by 6 bases, with 11 bases of the junction left unmatched. The V gene's germline CDR1 is LGHDT and CDR2 YNNKEL (reference sequence).

The CDR3 bases are TGTGCCAGCTCACCGGGACAGGGAAACACCATATATTTT. Residues: CASSPGQGNTIYF. The chain uses TRBV18 and TRBJ1-3, with 7 bases lining up with TRBD1. The V gene's germline CDR1 is KGHSH and CDR2 LQKENI. J gave up 4 bases and V 3 bases, and 0 bases lay outside the gene matches. The CDR3 loop spans 13 amino acids.

The CDR3 bases are TGTGCCACCCGGACAGGGGCCAAGGGAAATCGGACTGAAGCTTTCTTT. Its translation: CATRTGAKGNRTEAFF. J is TRBJ1-1 and V is TRBV24-1, with 9 positions matching TRBD1. CDR1 is KGHDR and CDR2 is SFDVKD in the germline V gene. V was pared by 9 bases and J by 5 bases, with 15 bases of the junction left unmatched. CDR3 length equals 16 residues.

V is TRBV18 and J is TRBJ1-6; tentatively, D is TRBD1 (5 bases). The germline V gene has CDR1 KGHSH and CDR2 LQKENI. This CDR3 contains 15 residues. V was cut by 3 bases and J by 9 bases, with 15 bases left in between. The CDR3 sequence is CASSPIMGPASPLHF. The CDR3 bases are TGTGCCAGCTCACCCATCATGGGGCCAGCTTCACCCCTCCACTTT.

This sequence joins TRBV7-9 and TRBJ2-3; D remains ambiguous. Looked up from germline, CDR1 is SEHNR and CDR2 is FQNEAQ (reference sequence). The CDR3 has 16 residues. V was clipped by 7 bases and J by 2 bases, with 19 bases between them. CDR3 residues: CASTTGSLSHTDTQYF. In DNA, the CDR3 is TGTGCCAGCACCACCGGTAGCTTATCCCACACAGATACGCAGTATTTT.

In its sample, this clone was seen a few times. The chain carries TRBV18 and TRBJ2-7; D call uncertain. Germline V gene lookup returns CDR1 KGHSH and CDR2 LQKENI. Trimming cost V 3 bases and J 5 bases, with 5 bases left between them. The CDR3 consists of 11 residues. CDR3 in DNA: TGTGCCAGCTCACCCCGGGACGAGCAGTACTTC. Its protein is CASSPRDEQYF.

The V gene is TRBV18, the J gene TRBJ2-7; D remains unclear. The CDR3 is 14 amino acids. Trimming pared 3 bases from V and 2 bases from J, leaving 11 bases between. Per germline, CDR1 KGHSH and CDR2 LQKENI. The CDR3 loop reads CASSPSGSTYEQYF. CDR3 nucleotide sequence: TGTGCCAGCTCACCCTCAGGTTCCACCTACGAGCAGTACTTC.

J is TRBJ2-7 and V is TRBV20-1, with D unclear. The CDR3 has 13 residues. CDR1 and CDR2 (germline): DFQATT, SNEGSKA (reference sequence). V was trimmed by 3 bases and J by 4 bases, leaving 13 bases between them. This chain's CDR3 is CSASPSAVYEQYF. CDR3 sequence (DNA): TGCAGTGCTAGTCCCAGTGCTGTTTACGAGCAGTACTTC.